The T cell receptor (beta chain) described here comes from a study of PD-1 blockade in classical Hodgkin lymphoma. The trim removed 3 bases at V and 3 bases at J, leaving 2 bases unmatched. CDR1 and CDR2 (germline): SGHNT, YENEEA. The CDR3 totals 13 residues. In the case of this clone: Antigen: not known.

Every single patient, without exception, relapsed after autologous stem cell transplantation, and brentuximab vedotin exposure varied. Study findings and constraints: A reduction in baseline TCR diversity was reportedly seen in newly diagnosed patients relative to healthy donors. It was among complete responders that baseline diversity resembled that of newly diagnosed patients. Diversity in CD4+ TCRs, unlike that measured in CD8+ TCRs, had risen significantly by C4D1. Later analyses included only patients treated at least 1 year post-ASCT.

Clones were sequenced by immunoSEQ multiplex PCR, and TCRdb holds only the in-frame ones, with some missing. The sample records 40,000 to 50,000 clones, more than 85% being singletons. The rearrangement uses TRBV11-3 and TRBJ2-7; 7 bases line up with TRBD2. The sequenced sample was peripheral blood mononuclear cells (PBMCs), obtained before the second cycle of nivolumab. The clonotype originates from a human donor with classical Hodgkin lymphoma. The DNA for the CDR3 is TGTGCCAGCAGCTTCAGGACTAGCTACGAGCAGTACTTC. It specifies CASSFRTSYEQYF.